Listed below are T cell receptor beta chains from one sample, sequenced in a study of cytomegalovirus exposure and HLA in healthy donors. Profiled with immunoSEQ multiplex PCR; TCRdb holds only in-frame clones, not every one. The repertoire holds hundreds of thousands of clones, with 75% to 90% as singletons. Sequenced input: PBMCs. Receptors were obtained from a woman in her 30s in good health and CMV-seropositive. Each CDR3 is given with its conserved first and last residue. The order of the fields is D gene, J gene, V gene, clone size, CDR3 DNA, CDR3 protein. A D gene is named only where the DNA matches it firmly. Size is omitted from some rows. Given values are once, few, many or a class for expanded clones.

TRBD1,TRBJ1-4,TRBV12-5,NA,TGTGCTAGCTCCTCCCAAGCAGGGGGAATAGAGGAAAAACTGTTTTTT,CASSSQAGGIEEKLFF
TRBD1,TRBJ2-1,TRBV30,NA,TGTGCCTGGAGCCCGGGGACAGGGTTTTGGAATGAGCAGTTCTTC,CAWSPGTGFWNEQFF
NA,TRBJ2-7,TRBV2,NA,TGTGCCAGCACGGGGGAGACCCTCTACGAGCAGTACTTC,CASTGETLYEQYF
TRBD2,TRBJ2-3,TRBV2,NA,TGTGCCAGCAGTGAAGCCTCTAGGACTAGCGCCACAGATACGCAGTATTTT,CASSEASRTSATDTQYF
TRBD2,TRBJ2-7,TRBV10-3,NA,TGTGCCATCAGGGCTACCGGGACTAGCGACTACGAGCAGTACTTC,CAIRATGTSDYEQYF
TRBD1,TRBJ2-3,TRBV5-1,NA,TGCGCCAGCAGGGACAGGGGTATGACAGATACGCAGTATTTT,CASRDRGMTDTQYF
NA,TRBJ1-2,TRBV21-1,NA,TGTGCCAGCAGCAACAGGGATCCCAACTATGGCTACACCTTC,CASSNRDPNYGYTF
TRBD2,TRBJ2-7,TRBV19,NA,TGTGCCGCACTTCTTCTGTTTCGCTGCGGGAGTTACGTCGAGCAGTACTTC,CAALLLFRCGSYVEQYF
NA,TRBJ1-2,TRBV6-1,NA,TGTGCCAGCAGTGAACCTTCAGGTGTCATTATCTATGGCTACACCTTC,CASSEPSGVIIYGYTF
TRBD2,TRBJ2-7,TRBV27,NA,TGTGCCAGCGCGGGACTAGCGGGCCTCGAGCAGTACTTC,CASAGLAGLEQYF
NA,TRBJ2-3,TRBV6-5,NA,TGTGCCAGCAGTTACTGGCCCCCCGGGGATACGCAGTATTTT,CASSYWPPGDTQYF
NA,TRBJ2-7,TRBV11-2,many,TGTGCCAGCCTAGAGCAGTACTTC,CASLEQYF